These T cell receptor beta chains were read from a single sample in a study of response to subunit inactivated influenza vaccine. MiXCR, applied by TCRdb to the RT-PCR reads, yields one record per CDR3 protein. The data hold hundreds of thousands of distinct CDR3 sequences, with approximately 14% observed a single time. The sample consisted of PBMCs from blood, taken less than 15 days before vaccination. The source of these receptors is a man between 45 and 60 years old who received an inactivated influenza vaccine. The CDR3 runs from the conserved cysteine through the conserved F or W. The D gene is left open where the match is weak. Not all rows give a size; the values are once, few, many and, for expanded clones, a class.

size,V,J,D,DNA,CDR3
-,TRBV27,TRBJ1-2,-,TGTGCCAGCAGTTGGAAGGGGGGAAGCTATGGCTACACCTTC,CASSWKGGSYGYTF
few,TRBV7-9,TRBJ1-2,TRBD1,TGTGCCAGCAGCTCCCGGGACAGGCTTAACTATGGCTACACCTTC,CASSSRDRLNYGYTF
-,TRBV16,TRBJ2-3,-,TGTGCCAGCAGCCCGAACCTACAGGTATCCACAGATACGCAGTATTTT,CASSPNLQVSTDTQYF
-,TRBV7-2,TRBJ2-1,-,TGTGCCAGCCTCATCCCCATGGGCAATGAGCAGTTCTTC,CASLIPMGNEQFF
-,TRBV29-1,TRBJ2-7,-,TGCAGCGTTGAAGATCACGGGGCGCGGAAGCAGTACTTC,CSVEDHGARKQYF
-,TRBV5-4,TRBJ2-1,-,TGTGCCAGCAGCTTGGGGCCCGCCCAGGGGATCAATGAGCAGTTCTTC,CASSLGPAQGINEQFF
few,TRBV3-1,TRBJ2-1,TRBD2,TGTGCCAGCAGCCAACTAGCGGGAGGGCCTGGGAATGAGCAGTTCTTC,CASSQLAGGPGNEQFF
few,TRBV2,TRBJ2-5,TRBD2,TGTGCCAGCAGTCGGCGAGCGGGAGGCAACCAAGAGACCCAGTACTTC,CASSRRAGGNQETQYF
few,TRBV12-3/TRBV12-4,TRBJ2-5,TRBD2,TGTGCCAGCAGTCCGGGACTAGCGGGAGTTAGTCTATTGAAAGAGACCCAGTACTTC,CASSPGLAGVSLLKETQYF
few,TRBV7-3,TRBJ2-7,TRBD2,TGTGCCAGCAGCTCCGGACTAGCGGGAGGCGAGCAGTACTTC,CASSSGLAGGEQYF
-,TRBV9,TRBJ2-2,-,TGTGCCAGCAGCGTAGGGGGCCAGGCCTTAGATAGGACCGGGGAGCTGTTTTTT,CASSVGGQALDRTGELFF
few,TRBV4-1,TRBJ2-3,TRBD2,TGCGCCAGCAGCCAAGTGTCAGCGGGGTTAAGCACAGATACGCAGTATTTT,CASSQVSAGLSTDTQYF
few,TRBV6-5,TRBJ2-3,-,TGTGCCAGCAGTTACTCGGGGACAAGAAACACAGATACGCAGTATTTT,CASSYSGTRNTDTQYF
few,TRBV5-1,TRBJ2-3,-,TGCGCCAGCAAGGCGGGGAGCACAGATACGCAGTATTTT,CASKAGSTDTQYF
few,TRBV4-2,TRBJ2-1,TRBD1,TGTGCCAGCCGGACAGGGGGCGGTCTGGGCGATGAGCAGTTCTTC,CASRTGGGLGDEQFF
few,TRBV18,TRBJ2-7,TRBD2,TGTGCCAGCTCACCAGGGGTTAGCGGGAGCCACGAGCAGTACTTC,CASSPGVSGSHEQYF
many,TRBV15,TRBJ2-2,-,TGTGCCACCAGCACCATGCAGGGAACCGGGGAGCTGTTTTTT,CATSTMQGTGELFF
-,TRBV28,TRBJ2-3,-,TGTGCCAGCAGTTCCGGAGCGCAGTATTTT,CASSSGAQYF
-,TRBV18,TRBJ2-5,-,TGTGCCAGCTCACCACCGACAGGTCCGGAGACCCAGTACTTC,CASSPPTGPETQYF
few,TRBV7-9,TRBJ2-6,-,TGTGCCAGCAGCGGACCGGGACGGAGCTCTGGGGCCAACGTCCTGACTTTC,CASSGPGRSSGANVLTF
few,TRBV24-1,TRBJ2-1,-,TGTGCCACCAGTGATCCCCAGGGGAACTCCTACAATGAGCAGTTCTTC,CATSDPQGNSYNEQFF
-,TRBV15,TRBJ2-7,TRBD1,TGTGCCACCAGCAGGCCCCTAGGGACAGGGTCGTCCGAGCAGTACTTC,CATSRPLGTGSSEQYF
many,TRBV10-3,TRBJ2-7,TRBD2,TGTGCCATCAGAGAAGGGACTAGCGGGGCGCACCGATATGTCTTC,CAIREGTSGAHRYVF
-,TRBV6-1,TRBJ2-6,-,TGTGCCAGCAGTACCGCCTCTGGGGCCAACGTCCTGACTTTC,CASSTASGANVLTF
-,TRBV12-3/TRBV12-4,TRBJ2-2,-,TGTGCCAGCATTCAGGGTGACACCGGGGAGCTGTTTTTT,CASIQGDTGELFF
few,TRBV4-3,TRBJ2-4,-,TGCGCCAGCAGCCAAGGCCGGCGAGGGAGTTCCAAAAACATTCAGTACTTC,CASSQGRRGSSKNIQYF
few,TRBV19,TRBJ2-5,-,TGTGCCAGTAGTATATCCCGGACCAGGGGTGCTCGAGAGACCCAGTACTTC,CASSISRTRGARETQYF
many,TRBV28,TRBJ1-5,TRBD1,TGTGCCAGCAGTTTGGGACAGGGTCTCTATAGCAATCAGCCCCAGCATTTT,CASSLGQGLYSNQPQHF
few,TRBV18,TRBJ2-7,-,TGTGCCAGCTCATCCTCGCCGACAGGAGATTACGAGCAGTACTTC,CASSSSPTGDYEQYF
-,TRBV6-5,TRBJ2-1,-,TGTGCCAGCAGTTACCGCGGGTATAGCTCCTACAATGAGCAGTTCTTC,CASSYRGYSSYNEQFF
few,TRBV12-3/TRBV12-4,TRBJ2-2,-,TGTGCCAGCAGTCGGGGGCTACGGGACACCGGGGAGCTGTTTTTT,CASSRGLRDTGELFF
-,TRBV7-8,TRBJ2-2,-,TGTGCCAGCAGCTTAGCGCCCGCATTCACCGGGGAGCTGTTTTTT,CASSLAPAFTGELFF
few,TRBV18,TRBJ1-2,TRBD1,TGTGCCAGCTCATCCCGGACAGGCGCGTATGGCTACACCTTC,CASSSRTGAYGYTF
-,TRBV15,TRBJ2-7,-,TGTGCCACCAGCAGAGATCTAGGTATCGCCTACGAGCAGTACTTC,CATSRDLGIAYEQYF
-,TRBV20-1,TRBJ2-7,TRBD2,TGCAGTGCTAGAGACCCGACTAGCGATAGCTCCTACGAGCAGTACTTC,CSARDPTSDSSYEQYF
few,TRBV24-1,TRBJ2-5,TRBD1,TGTGCCACCAGTGATTTTGCAGGGGGCAGGGAGACCCAGTACTTC,CATSDFAGGRETQYF
-,TRBV29-1,TRBJ2-1,TRBD1,TGCAGCGTTGCGGGACAGGGGAGTTTCAATGAGCAGTTCTTC,CSVAGQGSFNEQFF
few,TRBV5-1,TRBJ1-1,TRBD1,TGCGCCAGCAGTTGGGGACAGGGGCTCGGGGGCACTGAAGCTTTCTTT,CASSWGQGLGGTEAFF
many,TRBV12-3/TRBV12-4,TRBJ1-2,-,TGTGCCAGCAGTTTATTCAGTTTTTATGGCTACACCTTC,CASSLFSFYGYTF
few,TRBV10-3,TRBJ2-5,-,TGTGCCATCAGTGAGAGAGGGGAGACCCAGTACTTC,CAISERGETQYF
few,TRBV29-1,TRBJ2-7,TRBD1,TGCAGCGGGAGGGGACAGGGCCACGAGCAGTACTTC,CSGRGQGHEQYF
many,TRBV7-9,TRBJ2-5,-,TGTGCCAGCAGCACGGGACGGACTACTCAAGAGACCCAGTACTTC,CASSTGRTTQETQYF
few,TRBV12-3/TRBV12-4,TRBJ2-5,TRBD2,TGTGCCAGCAGATTACGGGGGGGGGGTGAGACCCAGTACTTC,CASRLRGGGETQYF
-,TRBV11-1,TRBJ1-6,-,TGTGCCAGCAGCTTAGTACCGCTGAATTCACCCCTCCACTTT,CASSLVPLNSPLHF
few,TRBV13,TRBJ2-1,TRBD1,TGTGCCAGCAGCTCGGACAGGGACAATGAGCAGTTCTTC,CASSSDRDNEQFF
-,TRBV12-3/TRBV12-4,TRBJ2-1,TRBD2,TGTGCCAGCAGTTTGGGTCGTCTAGCGGGGGGCTACAATGAGCAGTTCTTC,CASSLGRLAGGYNEQFF
-,TRBV13,TRBJ2-4,-,TGTGCCAGCAGCCCCCGGGACAAGCGGAACATTCAGTACTTC,CASSPRDKRNIQYF
few,TRBV10-3,TRBJ2-2,TRBD1,TGTGCCACCCGAAGACAGGGGAACACCGGGGAGCTGTTTTTT,CATRRQGNTGELFF
few,TRBV3-1,TRBJ2-7,-,TGTGCCAGCAGCCAAGCGGGACAGAGTGGCGGGGGTTCCTACGAGCAGTACTTC,CASSQAGQSGGGSYEQYF
few,TRBV2,TRBJ2-1,-,TGTGCCACCAAAACGGGACCCAATGAGCAGTTCTTC,CATKTGPNEQFF
few,TRBV6-5,TRBJ2-7,-,TGTGCCAGCAGTTATGTAGGGTTAATCTACGAGCAGTACTTC,CASSYVGLIYEQYF
few,TRBV6-1,TRBJ1-5,-,TGTGCCAGCAGTGAGGGGGCGGCAGGAGGCAATCAGCCCCAGCATTTT,CASSEGAAGGNQPQHF
few,TRBV10-3,TRBJ2-7,TRBD1,TGTGCCACCGGTTCAGCTAGGGACAGATCCTACGAGCAGTACTTC,CATGSARDRSYEQYF
many,TRBV6-1,TRBJ2-5,TRBD1,TGTGCCAGCAGTGCCGGACAGGCTCAAGAGACCCAGTACTTC,CASSAGQAQETQYF
few,TRBV7-2,TRBJ2-3,-,TGTGCCAGCAGCCGTGAGGTACTAGTTTATACGCAGTATTTT,CASSREVLVYTQYF